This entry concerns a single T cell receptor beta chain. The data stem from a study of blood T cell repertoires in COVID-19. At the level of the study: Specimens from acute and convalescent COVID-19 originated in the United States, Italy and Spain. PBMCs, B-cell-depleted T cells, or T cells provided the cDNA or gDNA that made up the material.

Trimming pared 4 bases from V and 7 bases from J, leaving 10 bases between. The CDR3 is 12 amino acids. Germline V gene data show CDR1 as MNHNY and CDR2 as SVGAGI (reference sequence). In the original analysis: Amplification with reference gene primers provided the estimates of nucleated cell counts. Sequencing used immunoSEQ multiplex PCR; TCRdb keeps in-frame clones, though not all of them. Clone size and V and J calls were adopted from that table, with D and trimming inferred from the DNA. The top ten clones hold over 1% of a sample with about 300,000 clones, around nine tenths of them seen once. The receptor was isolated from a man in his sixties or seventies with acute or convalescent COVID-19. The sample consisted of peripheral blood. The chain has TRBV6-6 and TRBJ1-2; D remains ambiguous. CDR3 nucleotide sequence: TGTGCCAGCAGTTCGGAGGTCGGTGGCTACACCTTC. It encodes CASSSEVGGYTF.